This T cell receptor (beta chain) was sequenced for a study of blood T cell repertoires in COVID-19. Turning to the study itself: The samples span acute and convalescent COVID-19 from the United States, Italy and Spain. T cells, B-cell-depleted T cells, or PBMCs provided the cDNA or gDNA that served as material.

The germline V and J ends were trimmed by 4 bases and 2 bases, with 9 bases remaining between them. CDR3 length equals 13 residues. In germline, CDR1 is SGHRS, CDR2 YFSETQ. Individuals drawn from around 24 US areas were about 18 to 89 years old. Participants' own reports of clinical history determined their cohort assignment. Only a few counts were recorded for this clone. Other DNA sequences in this specimen translate into the identical CDR3. The data were produced by immunoSEQ multiplex PCR, yet TCRdb's version contains in-frame clones alone and is incomplete. This table holds some 460,000 clones, roughly 87% found once.

Sequenced sample: PBMCs or T cells enriched from blood (not recorded which). This clonotype was obtained from a woman between 18 and 29 years old who had recovered from COVID-19. This chain connects TRBV5-1 to TRBJ1-1, with no clear D. In nucleotides, the CDR3 is TGCGCCAGCAGCCCGTCAGTAAACACTGAAGCTTTCTTT. This gives the protein CASSPSVNTEAFF.